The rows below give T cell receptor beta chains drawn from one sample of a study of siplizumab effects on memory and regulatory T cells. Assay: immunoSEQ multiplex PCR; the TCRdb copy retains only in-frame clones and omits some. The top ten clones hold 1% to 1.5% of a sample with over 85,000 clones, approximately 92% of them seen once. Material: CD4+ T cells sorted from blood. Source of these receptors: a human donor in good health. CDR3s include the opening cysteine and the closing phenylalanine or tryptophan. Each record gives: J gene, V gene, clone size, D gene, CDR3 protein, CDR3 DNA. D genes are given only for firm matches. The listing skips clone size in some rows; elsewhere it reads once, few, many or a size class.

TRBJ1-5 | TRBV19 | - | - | CASSISNQPQHF | TGTGCCAGTAGTATTTCCAATCAGCCCCAGCATTTT
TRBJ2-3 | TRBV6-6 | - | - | CASSYSLVRTDTQYF | TGTGCCAGCAGTTACTCGTTGGTGCGGACAGATACGCAGTATTTT
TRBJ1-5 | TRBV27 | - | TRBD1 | CASSQGTGYDQPQHF | TGTGCCAGCAGTCAAGGGACAGGGTACGATCAGCCCCAGCATTTT
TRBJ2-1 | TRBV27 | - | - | CASRQNRLSEQFF | TGTGCCAGCAGACAGAACAGGTTAAGTGAGCAGTTCTTC
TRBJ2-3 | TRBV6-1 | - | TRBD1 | CASLGQQTDTQYF | TGTGCCAGCCTGGGACAGCAGACAGATACGCAGTATTTT
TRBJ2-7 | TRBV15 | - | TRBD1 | CATSSNRDRESEQYF | TGTGCCACCAGCAGCAACCGGGACAGAGAGTCCGAGCAGTACTTC
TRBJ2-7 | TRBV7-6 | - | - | CASSFSPGLTSYEQYF | TGTGCCAGCAGCTTTTCCCCGGGACTCACCTCCTACGAGCAGTACTTC
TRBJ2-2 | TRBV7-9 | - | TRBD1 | CARMGTGNTGELFF | TGTGCCAGGATGGGGACAGGGAACACCGGGGAGCTGTTTTTT
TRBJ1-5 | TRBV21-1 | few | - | CAKEPGPSRIRPQHF | TGTGCCAAAGAACCGGGACCCTCCCGAATCCGGCCCCAGCATTTT
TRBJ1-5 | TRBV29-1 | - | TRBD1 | CSVLTGGNQPQHF | TGCAGCGTGTTAACAGGGGGCAATCAGCCCCAGCATTTT
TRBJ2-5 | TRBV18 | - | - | CASSPSVEETQYF | TGTGCCAGCTCACCGTCGGTAGAAGAGACCCAGTACTTC
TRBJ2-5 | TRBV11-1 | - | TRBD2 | CASSLSLREGETQYF | TGTGCCAGCAGCTTATCGTTGCGGGAGGGGGAGACCCAGTACTTC
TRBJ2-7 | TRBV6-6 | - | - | CASSGDSTYEQYF | TGTGCCAGCTCCGGCGATTCTACGTACGAGCAGTACTTC
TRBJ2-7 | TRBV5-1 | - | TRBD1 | CASSLAGTDSDEQYF | TGCGCCAGCAGCTTGGCCGGGACAGATTCCGACGAGCAGTACTTC
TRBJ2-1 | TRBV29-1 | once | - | CSVELVYNEQFF | TGCAGCGTTGAATTAGTCTACAATGAGCAGTTCTTC
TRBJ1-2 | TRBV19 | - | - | CASSLQSANYGYTF | TGTGCCAGTAGTTTGCAGTCAGCTAACTATGGCTACACCTTC
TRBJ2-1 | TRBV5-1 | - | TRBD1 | CASSLGQGIDEQFF | TGCGCCAGCAGCTTAGGACAGGGTATCGATGAGCAGTTCTTC
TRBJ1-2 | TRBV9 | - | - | CASSAQETNYGYTF | TGTGCCAGCAGCGCACAGGAGACAAACTATGGCTACACCTTC
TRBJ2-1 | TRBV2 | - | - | CAARGTSGGYNEQFF | TGTGCCGCACGAGGGACTTCAGGGGGATACAATGAGCAGTTCTTC
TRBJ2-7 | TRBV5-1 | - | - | CASSFSDQSYEQYF | TGCGCCAGCAGCTTTTCAGACCAGTCTTACGAGCAGTACTTC
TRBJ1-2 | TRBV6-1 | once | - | CASSDRFRDYGYTF | TGTGCCAGCAGTGATCGGTTCAGGGACTATGGCTACACCTTC
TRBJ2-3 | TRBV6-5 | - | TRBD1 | CASSYSPGQGMDTQYF | TGTGCCAGCAGTTACTCTCCGGGACAGGGAATGGATACGCAGTATTTT
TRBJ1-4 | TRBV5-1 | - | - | CASSLAFREGEKLFF | TGCGCCAGCAGCTTGGCCTTCAGGGAGGGGGAAAAACTGTTTTTT
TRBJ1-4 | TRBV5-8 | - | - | CASSENNHNEKLFF | TGTGCCAGCAGCGAGAATAACCATAATGAAAAACTGTTTTTT
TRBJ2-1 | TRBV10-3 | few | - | CAIGIILPPRYNEQFF | TGTGCCATCGGAATTATACTACCTCCAAGGTACAATGAGCAGTTCTTC
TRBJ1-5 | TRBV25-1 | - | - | CASSESGLLNQPQHF | TGTGCCAGCAGTGAATCAGGCCTACTAAATCAGCCCCAGCATTTT
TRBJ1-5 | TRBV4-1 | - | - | CASSQDYPLKQPQHF | TGCGCCAGCAGCCAAGATTACCCGCTGAAGCAGCCCCAGCATTTT
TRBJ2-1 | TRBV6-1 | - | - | CASSVNSQSEQFF | TGTGCCAGCAGCGTGAACTCCCAGTCTGAGCAGTTCTTC
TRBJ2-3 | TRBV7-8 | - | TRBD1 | CASSSTGAITDTQYF | TGTGCCAGCAGCTCAACAGGGGCGATCACAGATACGCAGTATTTT
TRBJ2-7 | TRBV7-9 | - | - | CASSFFSGSYEQYF | TGTGCCAGCAGCTTTTTCAGCGGATCCTACGAGCAGTACTTC
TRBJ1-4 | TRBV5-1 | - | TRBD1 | CASSSTQDRADEKLFF | TGCGCCAGCAGCTCGACCCAGGACAGGGCCGATGAAAAACTGTTTTTT
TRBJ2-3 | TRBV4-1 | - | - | CASSHPAQAYTDTQYF | TGCGCCAGCAGCCACCCGGCGCAGGCTTACACAGATACGCAGTATTTT
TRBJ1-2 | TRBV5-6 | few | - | CASSFNLRFGVYGYTF | TGTGCCAGCAGCTTTAATTTGCGATTCGGGGTCTATGGCTACACCTTC
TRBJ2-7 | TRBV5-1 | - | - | CASSLAFQYEQYF | TGCGCCAGCAGCTTGGCGTTTCAATACGAGCAGTACTTC
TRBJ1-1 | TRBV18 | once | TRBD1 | CASSSRDSHPVGAFF | TGTGCCAGCTCATCCCGGGACAGCCACCCCGTGGGGGCTTTCTTT
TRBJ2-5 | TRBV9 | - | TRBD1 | CASSPRDREETQYF | TGTGCCAGCAGCCCACGGGACAGGGAAGAGACCCAGTACTTC
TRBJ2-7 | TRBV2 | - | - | CASSVLASYEQYF | TGTGCCAGCAGTGTACTAGCTTCCTACGAGCAGTACTTC
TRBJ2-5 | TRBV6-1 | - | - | CASTIWGKEETQYF | TGTGCCAGCACCATTTGGGGAAAGGAAGAGACCCAGTACTTC
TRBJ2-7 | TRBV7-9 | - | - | CASSPRTDLYEQYF | TGTGCCAGCAGCCCCCGGACGGATCTTTACGAGCAGTACTTC
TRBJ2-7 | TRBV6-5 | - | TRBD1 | CASSPGTAYEQYF | TGTGCCAGCAGTCCGGGGACAGCCTACGAGCAGTACTTC
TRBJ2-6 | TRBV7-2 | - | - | CASSLESLGAAGANVLTF | TGTGCCAGCAGCTTAGAAAGTCTGGGGGCGGCTGGGGCCAACGTCCTGACTTTC
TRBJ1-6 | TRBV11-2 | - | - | CASKEGEWSPLHF | TGTGCCAGCAAGGAGGGAGAGTGGTCACCCCTCCACTTT
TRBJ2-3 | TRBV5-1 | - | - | CASSLAGGVTDTQYF | TGCGCCAGCAGCTTGGCGGGGGGCGTCACAGATACGCAGTATTTT
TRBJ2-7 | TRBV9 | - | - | CASSEGQGWGAYEQYF | TGTGCCAGCAGCGAGGGGCAGGGATGGGGAGCGTACGAGCAGTACTTC
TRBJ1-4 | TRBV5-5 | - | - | CASSLIWGGDEKLFF | TGTGCCAGCAGCCTAATCTGGGGTGGGGATGAAAAACTGTTTTTT
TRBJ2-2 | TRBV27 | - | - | CASRGGQNTGELFF | TGTGCCAGCAGGGGGGGACAAAACACCGGGGAGCTGTTTTTT
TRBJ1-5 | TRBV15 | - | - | CATSISGNQPQHF | TGTGCCACCAGCATCTCGGGCAATCAGCCCCAGCATTTT
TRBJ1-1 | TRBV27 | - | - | CASSRRGEAFF | TGTGCCAGCAGTAGACGGGGTGAAGCTTTCTTT
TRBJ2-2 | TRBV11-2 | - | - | CASSFDRIGELFF | TGTGCCAGCAGCTTTGATAGGATCGGGGAGCTGTTTTTT
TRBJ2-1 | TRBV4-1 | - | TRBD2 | CASSQGWLAGGAIHNEQFF | TGCGCCAGCAGCCAAGGGTGGCTAGCGGGGGGGGCAATCCACAATGAGCAGTTCTTC
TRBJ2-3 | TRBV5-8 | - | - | CASSLGNTQYF | TGTGCCAGCAGCTTGGGGAATACGCAGTATTTT
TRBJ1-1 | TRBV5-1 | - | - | CASSFNGHQGTMNTEAFF | TGCGCCAGCAGCTTCAACGGTCATCAGGGGACGATGAACACTGAAGCTTTCTTT
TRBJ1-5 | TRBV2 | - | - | CASSGDLKGRSPFRNQPQHF | TGTGCCAGCAGTGGAGATTTAAAGGGACGGAGCCCGTTTAGAAATCAGCCCCAGCATTTT
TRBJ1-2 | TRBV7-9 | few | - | CASSLLAGSYTF | TGTGCCAGCAGCTTATTGGCAGGGAGCTACACCTTC